This T cell receptor beta chain emerged from a study of cytomegalovirus exposure and HLA in healthy donors. Healthy bone marrow donors made up the cohort. Donors had nominal health at sampling but likely had unrecorded immune exposures. PCR was performed using 60 Vbeta and 13 Jbeta primers. Sequencing was performed with immunoSEQ multiplex PCR; in TCRdb, only in-frame clones are kept and a portion is missing. Seen here are 200,000 to 250,000 clones, around 88% observed once, and the top ten hold roughly 0.99%. Turning to this clone: As yet, its antigen is unknown.

Per germline, CDR1 SGHVS and CDR2 FQNEAQ. The ends lost 7 bases at V and 9 bases at J; junction bases unmatched: 15. This CDR3 comprises 15 residues. Study findings and constraints: When the data were analyzed later, several of the most significant clusters appeared to be linked to common viral pathogens. DRB1 had the most TCR associations and HLA-C the fewest, a later analysis found, with rates varying by HLA locus.

This sequence joins TRBV7-8 and TRBJ2-1, with 7 nucleotides matching TRBD2. This clonotype was obtained from a woman between 18 and 29 years old in good health and CMV-seronegative. The sequencing input was PBMCs. CDR3 nucleotide sequence: TGTGCCAGCATCCTTCGGGGGGAGGGCCGCGGTGAGCAGTTCTTC. Protein product: CASILRGEGRGEQFF.